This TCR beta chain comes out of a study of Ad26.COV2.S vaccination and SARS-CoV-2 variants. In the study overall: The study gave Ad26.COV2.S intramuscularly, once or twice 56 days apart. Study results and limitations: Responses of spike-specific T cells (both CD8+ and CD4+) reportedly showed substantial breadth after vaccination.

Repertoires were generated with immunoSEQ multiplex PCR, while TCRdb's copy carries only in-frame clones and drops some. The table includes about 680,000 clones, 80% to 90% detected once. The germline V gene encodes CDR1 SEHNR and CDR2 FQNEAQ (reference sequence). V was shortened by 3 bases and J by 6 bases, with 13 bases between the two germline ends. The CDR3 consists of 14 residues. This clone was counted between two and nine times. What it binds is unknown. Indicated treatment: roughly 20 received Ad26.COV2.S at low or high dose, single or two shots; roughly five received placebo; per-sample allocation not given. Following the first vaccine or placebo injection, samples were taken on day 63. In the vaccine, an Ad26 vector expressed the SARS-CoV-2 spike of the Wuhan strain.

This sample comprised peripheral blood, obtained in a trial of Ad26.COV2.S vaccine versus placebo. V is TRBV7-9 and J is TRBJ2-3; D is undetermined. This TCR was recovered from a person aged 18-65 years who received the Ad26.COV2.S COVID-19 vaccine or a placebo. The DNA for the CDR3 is TGTGCCAGCAGCTTGGGCCCGAGACGGGATACGCAGTATTTT. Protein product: CASSLGPRRDTQYF.